What follows are 20 T cell receptor beta chains derived from one specimen sequenced in a study of Graves' ophthalmopathy and Graves' hyperthyroidism. From RNA, the CDR3 regions of TCR beta chains were amplified and sequenced. After a first-round RT-PCR with HTBI primers, a second-round multiplex PCR was run. TCRdb reprocessed the multiplex PCR reads via MiXCR and lists one record per CDR3 protein. The table has a few hundred thousand distinct CDR3 sequences, about two fifths seen once. The sequenced sample consisted of peripheral blood or thyroid tissue (not recorded which). These receptors originate from an adult man with Graves' hyperthyroidism.

The chain carries TRBV2 and TRBJ1-4; D might be TRBD1 (5 bases). Germline V gene data show CDR1 as SNHLY and CDR2 as FYNNEI. The CDR3 has 15 residues. Trimming took 5 bases from V and 4 from J, leaving 14 bases between them. CDR3 coding DNA: TGTGCCAGCAGTTTATTCGGGGCCGGTAATGAAAAACTGTTTTTT. The encoded protein is CASSLFGAGNEKLFF.

This clonotype was counted only a few times. V is TRBV27 and J is TRBJ1-5; 8 bases fit TRBD1. CDR1 MNHEY and CDR2 SMNVEV come from the germline V gene (reference sequence). The CDR3 is 13 amino acids. Trimming took 6 bases from V and 4 from J; bases not matched to a gene: 2. The CDR3 is CASRDRVNQPQHF. CDR3 DNA: TGTGCCAGCAGGGACAGGGTGAATCAGCCCCAGCATTTT.

This clonotype turned up a few times. This chain links TRBV12-3 or TRBV12-4 with TRBJ2-5, with 8 positions matching TRBD2. Germline trimming cut 0 bases from V and 0 bases from J; bases unmatched to any gene: 12. The CDR3 contains 19 residues. CDR3 sequence: CASSLAREGPESYQETQYF. CDR3 nucleotides: TGTGCCAGCAGTTTAGCTCGGGAGGGCCCTGAATCGTACCAAGAGACCCAGTACTTC.

Details on this clonotype: The germline gene is not matched at one end of the junction; a read error may be the cause. The chain has TRBV10-3 and TRBJ2-2, with a tentative D call TRBD1 (6 bases). This CDR3 comprises 15 residues. CDR1 and CDR2 (germline): ENHRY, SYGVKD. The CDR3 DNA reads as TGTGCCATCAGTGGAACAGGGAAGAACACCGGGGAGCCGTTTTTT. It codes for CAISGTGKNTGEPFF.

The sample holds one count of this clonotype. The V gene is TRBV10-2, the J gene TRBJ2-3; no firm D call. CDR3 length: 14 residues. Trimming pared 2 bases from V and 1 base from J, leaving 7 bases between. Germline V gives CDR1 WSHSY, CDR2 SAAADI. This CDR3 is CASSEVIGTDTQYF. CDR3 bases: TGCGCCAGCAGTGAGGTCATAGGCACAGATACGCAGTATTTT.

Many counts were recorded for this clonotype. The rearrangement uses TRBV7-9 and TRBJ1-5; no firm D call. The CDR3 consists of 13 residues. V dropped 5 bases and J dropped 5 bases, with 10 bases sitting between them. Germline V gene data show CDR1 as SEHNR and CDR2 as FQNEAQ (reference sequence). The DNA for the CDR3 is TGTGCCAGCAGCCCCACAGAGTATCAGCCCCAGCATTTT. Protein: CASSPTEYQPQHF.

This clonotype was counted many times. The V call is TRBV7-2, the J call TRBJ1-2, with D tentatively TRBD1 (6 bases). Germline CDR1 SGHTA, CDR2 FQGNSA. The CDR3 sequence is 14 residues long. Trimming took off 0 bases at V and 3 bases at J, with 8 bases between the two ends. CDR3 DNA sequence: TGTGCCAGCAGCTTAGCCCCAGGGGACTATGGCTACACCTTC. It is translated as CASSLAPGDYGYTF.

This chain links TRBV7-9 with TRBJ1-1; D not certain. The V gene's germline CDR1 is SEHNR and CDR2 FQNEAQ (reference sequence). Trimming cost V 6 bases and J 1 base, with 9 bases left between them. The CDR3 extends over 13 amino acids. The DNA of the CDR3 is TGTGCCAGCAGTGCTTGGTCGAACACTGAAGCTTTCTTT. Amino acid sequence: CASSAWSNTEAFF.

This clonotype showed up many times. The rearrangement joins TRBV20-1 to TRBJ1-2; D is ambiguous. Germline CDR1 reads DFQATT; CDR2 reads SNEGSKA (reference sequence). V dropped 1 base and J dropped 4 bases, with 16 bases sitting between them. The CDR3 extends over 15 amino acids. CDR3 in DNA: TGCAGTGCTAGAGCCGAGGGCAGCACCCTCTATGGCTACACCTTC. Translation gives CSARAEGSTLYGYTF.

About this clonotype itself: One base away lies a much larger clone, so this may be a sequencing read error. This chain joins TRBV12-3 or TRBV12-4 and TRBJ2-5; the D call may be TRBD1 or TRBD2 (6 bases each). V lost 5 bases, J lost 7 bases, and 20 bases lay in between. This CDR3 has 15 residues. CDR3 sequence reads: CASSGGRGRGGTQYF. CDR3 bases: TGTGCCAGCAGTGGGGGGCGAGGGAGAGGAGGGACCCAGTACTTC.

At least ten counts were recorded for this clonotype. The chain combines TRBV7-3 with TRBJ2-2; D may be TRBD1 (5 bases). The CDR3 covers 16 residues. Germline loops: CDR1 SGHTA, CDR2 FQGTGA. Trimming stripped 6 bases from V and 1 base from J, with 15 bases between. This CDR3 reads CASSSDRTRNTGELFF. CDR3 DNA sequence: TGTGCCAGCAGTTCAGACAGAACACGGAACACCGGGGAGCTGTTTTTT.

This clonotype was seen only a few times. A single base separates this from a much larger clone, so it may be a read error. V gene TRBV2 combines with J gene TRBJ1-2; maybe TRBD1 (6 bases). Germline V gives CDR1 SNHLY, CDR2 FYNNEI. CDR3 length equals 15 residues. The ends were cut back, 3 bases at V and 4 bases at J, with 15 bases in the middle. The CDR3 nucleotides read TGTGCCAGCAGTGATAGCGGGAGAGGGGGCTATGGCTACACCTTC. Encoded protein: CASSDSGRGGYGYTF.

In its sample, this clonotype was seen many times. A junction end diverges from the germline sequence, so it may reflect a read error. This chain connects TRBV7-2 to TRBJ2-5, with 11 bases that match TRBD2. Germline CDR1 SGHTA, CDR2 FQGNSA. This CDR3 has 14 residues. The CDR3 DNA reads TGTGCCAGCACCTTAGCGGGGGGGCCAGAGACCCAGTACTTC. This gives the protein CASTLAGGPETQYF.

This clonotype was seen ten or more times. The chain links TRBV29-1 to TRBJ2-6; unclear D gene. Germline V lookup: CDR1 SQVTM, CDR2 ANQGSEA. V was clipped by 5 bases and J by 1 base, with 12 bases between them. The CDR3 sequence is 15 residues long. The CDR3 reads CSVRVSNSGANVLTF. As DNA, the CDR3 is TGCAGCGTTCGAGTATCCAATTCTGGGGCCAACGTCCTGACTTTC.

The V gene is TRBV7-9, the J gene TRBJ2-1; D is undetermined. Per germline, CDR1 SEHNR and CDR2 FQNEAQ (reference sequence). The CDR3 runs 15 residues. Trimming shortened V by 2 bases and J by 0 bases, and 8 bases separated the two germline ends. Here the CDR3 reads CASSLYQSSYNEQFF. For the CDR3, the DNA is TGTGCCAGCAGCTTATACCAGAGCTCCTACAATGAGCAGTTCTTC.

The V and J genes are TRBV29-1 and TRBJ1-2; the D gene is possibly TRBD1 (5 bases). This CDR3 comprises 11 residues. Per the germline V gene, CDR1 is SQVTM and CDR2 is ANQGSEA. Trimming removed 8 bases at V and 8 bases at J, with 15 bases between. CDR3 residues: CSLVGGEGYTF. DNA of the CDR3: TGCAGCTTGGTGGGAGGGGAAGGCTACACCTTC.

This clonotype came up a few times. V and J are TRBV7-9 and TRBJ1-5; a possible D gene is TRBD1 (5 bases). V shed 2 bases and J shed 7 bases, with 12 bases lying between them. Germline V gives CDR1 SEHNR, CDR2 FQNEAQ (reference sequence). The CDR3 is 14 residues long. Here the CDR3 reads CASSLQGSGQPQHF. The DNA of the CDR3 is TGTGCCAGCAGCTTACAGGGATCTGGGCAGCCCCAGCATTTT. The full variable domain, with the rest looked up from reference TRBV7-9 and TRBJ1-5, is DTGVSQNPRHKITKRGQNVTFRCDPISEHNRLYWYRQTLGQGPEFLTYFQNEAQLEKSRLLSDRFSAERPKGSFSTLEIQRTEQGDSAMYLCASSLQGSGQPQHFGDGTRLSIL.

This clonotype was recorded many times. V gene TRBV29-1 combines with J gene TRBJ2-1; 8 positions match TRBD1. CDR3 size: 16 residues. The J segment lost 10 bases and the V segment lost 4 bases, leaving 18 bases of the junction unmatched. CDR1 and CDR2 (germline): SQVTM, ANQGSEA. CDR3 DNA: TGCAGCGTTGGGGGGATGCCCCCCGGGACAGGATGGGAGCAGTTCTTC. Residues: CSVGGMPPGTGWEQFF.

The chain carries TRBV24-1 and TRBJ1-5; D gene uncertain. V lost 12 bases, J lost 11 bases, and 13 bases lay in between. Germline values: CDR1 KGHDR, CDR2 SFDVKD. The CDR3 extends over 10 amino acids. The CDR3 coding sequence is TGTGCCCAGTGGGAGATAGCCCAGCATTTT. It encodes CAQWEIAQHF.

The V gene is TRBV29-1, the J gene TRBJ1-4, with D maybe TRBD1 (5 bases). Germline CDR1 is SQVTM and CDR2 is ANQGSEA. Trimming removed 4 bases from V and 5 bases from J, with 11 bases in between. The CDR3 consists of 13 residues. This CDR3 is CSVAGPYNEKLFF. The DNA of the CDR3 is TGCAGCGTTGCGGGACCTTACAATGAAAAACTGTTTTTT. The whole variable domain, remainder taken from reference TRBV29-1 and TRBJ1-4, is SAVISQKPSRDICQRGTSLTIQCQVDSQVTMMFWYRQQPGQSLTLIATANQGSEATYESGFVIDKFPISRPNLTFSTLTVSNMSPEDSSIYLCSVAGPYNEKLFFGSGTQLSVL.